Sequencing of this TCR beta chain was carried out in a study of T cells in localized non-small cell lung cancer. Worth noting for this clone: The target antigen is unknown.

The CDR3 totals 14 residues. With V trimmed by 5 bases and J by 6 bases, 6 bases remained unmatched. Germline loops: CDR1 SGHTA, CDR2 FQGNSA. Profiled with immunoSEQ multiplex PCR; TCRdb holds only in-frame clones, not every one. This sample has 20,000 to 25,000 clones; roughly nine tenths occur once, and the top ten carry 13%. Study-wide points: Highest T cell clonality was seen in uninvolved adjacent lung, surpassing that measured in tumor. Appearing in adjacent lung were a median about 59 of the top 100 tumor clones.

The chain carries TRBV7-2 and TRBJ2-1; 8 nucleotides agree with TRBD1. The source material was peripheral blood, sampled before any cancer treatment. This clonotype was sampled from a male donor aged 60 or over with stage I lung adenocarcinoma. CDR3 nucleotide sequence: TGTGCCAGCAGCATTTGGGACAGGAGCAATGAGCAGTTCTTC. Translated: CASSIWDRSNEQFF.